Detailed here is one TCR beta chain. Antigen unknown. The data derive from a study of cytomegalovirus exposure and HLA in healthy donors. General study results and limits: Later analysis placed DRB1 highest and HLA-C lowest in TCR association rates, which differed by HLA locus.

13 Jbeta primers and 60 Vbeta primers were used for the PCR. Using immunoSEQ multiplex PCR, the repertoire was profiled, and TCRdb retains in-frame clones only, with some absent. This sample carries some 120,000 clones, 74% of them seen once, and the ten largest clones take 6.6%. The CDR3 totals 14 residues. Germline-derived CDR1 and CDR2 are MDHEN and SYDVKM. Trimming took 5 bases from V and 2 from J; bases not matched to a gene: 2. The chain uses TRBV28 and TRBJ1-3; 8 bases are shared with TRBD1. The sequenced sample was PBMCs. This sequence originates from a man aged 40-49 years in good health and CMV-seropositive. The CDR3 loop reads CASSQQGAGNTIYF. CDR3 nucleotide sequence: TGTGCCAGCAGTCAACAGGGGGCTGGAAACACCATATATTTT.